These T cell receptor beta chains were read from a single sample in a study of cytomegalovirus exposure and HLA in healthy donors. Sequencing was performed with immunoSEQ multiplex PCR; in TCRdb, only in-frame clones are kept and a portion is missing. Among about 230,000 clones listed, around 88% were seen once. Input material: PBMCs. The receptor set was obtained from a young woman in good health and CMV-seronegative. Each CDR3 is given with its conserved first and last residue. The order of the fields is J gene, clone size, D gene, V gene, CDR3 protein, CDR3 DNA. D genes are given only for firm matches. A row's size may be missing; if present it is once, few, many or a size class.

j_gene: TRBJ2-5; abundance: once; d_gene: -; v_gene: TRBV7-9; CDR3aa: CSSSLVVETQYF; CDR3nt: TGTTCCAGCAGTCTAGTCGTGGAGACCCAGTACTTC
j_gene: TRBJ2-2; abundance: -; d_gene: TRBD1; v_gene: TRBV19; CDR3aa: CASGKRQGRTGELFF; CDR3nt: TGTGCCAGCGGAAAACGACAGGGGCGAACCGGGGAGCTGTTTTTT
j_gene: TRBJ2-1; abundance: -; d_gene: TRBD1; v_gene: TRBV6-1; CDR3aa: CANSEGGRWEFF; CDR3nt: TGTGCCAACAGTGAAGGGGGCAGATGGGAGTTCTTC
j_gene: TRBJ2-2; abundance: -; d_gene: TRBD2; v_gene: TRBV7-2; CDR3aa: CASSTQPSGSNTGELFF; CDR3nt: TGTGCCAGCAGCACCCAGCCTAGCGGGAGCAACACCGGGGAGCTGTTTTTT
j_gene: TRBJ1-1; abundance: -; d_gene: -; v_gene: TRBV28; CDR3aa: CASSPGGRNTEAFF; CDR3nt: TGTGCCAGCAGTCCTGGCGGTCGGAACACTGAAGCTTTCTTT
j_gene: TRBJ1-2; abundance: -; d_gene: TRBD1; v_gene: TRBV5-5; CDR3aa: CASSLGQGLNYGYTF; CDR3nt: TGTGCCAGCAGCTTGGGACAGGGCCTAAACTATGGCTACACCTTC
j_gene: TRBJ2-3; abundance: -; d_gene: -; v_gene: TRBV5-4; CDR3aa: CASSPANSGPIGGQYF; CDR3nt: TGTGCCAGCAGCCCGGCAAATAGCGGACCTATTGGTGGGCAGTATTTT
j_gene: TRBJ1-3; abundance: -; d_gene: -; v_gene: TRBV4-1; CDR3aa: CASSPVSQAPQRYF; CDR3nt: TGCGCCAGCAGCCCCGTCTCTCAGGCCCCCCAACGGTATTTT
j_gene: TRBJ2-7; abundance: -; d_gene: TRBD2; v_gene: TRBV19; CDR3aa: CASTPRLADLYEQYF; CDR3nt: TGTGCCAGTACCCCCCGACTAGCGGACCTCTACGAGCAGTACTTC
j_gene: TRBJ2-4; abundance: -; d_gene: TRBD1; v_gene: TRBV5-6; CDR3aa: CASSLSTGVKNIQYF; CDR3nt: TGTGCCAGCAGCCTATCGACAGGGGTGAAAAACATTCAGTACTTC
j_gene: TRBJ2-7; abundance: -; d_gene: -; v_gene: TRBV4-3; CDR3aa: CASSQGPGIYEQYF; CDR3nt: TGCGCCAGCAGCCAAGGCCCAGGGATCTACGAGCAGTACTTC
j_gene: TRBJ2-1; abundance: -; d_gene: TRBD2; v_gene: TRBV4-3; CDR3aa: CASSQDFDGRFYEQFF; CDR3nt: TGCGCCAGCAGCCAAGATTTCGACGGGAGGTTCTATGAGCAGTTCTTC
j_gene: TRBJ2-7; abundance: -; d_gene: -; v_gene: TRBV4-3; CDR3aa: CASSQDVRSGTLYEQYF; CDR3nt: TGCGCCAGCAGCCAAGACGTCAGGTCTGGGACATTATACGAGCAGTACTTC
j_gene: TRBJ2-1; abundance: -; d_gene: TRBD2; v_gene: TRBV30; CDR3aa: CAWSLASGNYNEQFF; CDR3nt: TGTGCCTGGAGTTTGGCTAGCGGGAATTACAATGAGCAGTTCTTC
j_gene: TRBJ1-2; abundance: -; d_gene: TRBD1; v_gene: TRBV5-6; CDR3aa: CASSFLTGGAGGYTF; CDR3nt: TGTGCCAGCAGCTTCCTCACAGGGGGCGCAGGTGGCTACACCTTC
j_gene: TRBJ2-1; abundance: -; d_gene: -; v_gene: TRBV7-9; CDR3aa: CASSLAGGRNEQFF; CDR3nt: TGTGCCAGCAGCTTAGCGGGGGGTCGCAATGAGCAGTTCTTC
j_gene: TRBJ1-1; abundance: -; d_gene: -; v_gene: TRBV4-3; CDR3aa: CASSQAPGRGSGEAFF; CDR3nt: TGCGCCAGCAGCCAAGCCCCAGGTAGGGGCTCAGGAGAAGCTTTCTTT
j_gene: TRBJ2-5; abundance: -; d_gene: -; v_gene: TRBV10-3; CDR3aa: CAISESPETQYF; CDR3nt: TGTGCCATCAGTGAGTCTCCTGAGACCCAGTACTTC
j_gene: TRBJ1-5; abundance: -; d_gene: TRBD1; v_gene: TRBV6-1; CDR3aa: CASSPDRDQPQHF; CDR3nt: TGTGCCAGCAGTCCTGACAGGGATCAGCCCCAGCATTTT
j_gene: TRBJ2-3; abundance: -; d_gene: TRBD2; v_gene: TRBV5-6; CDR3aa: CASSLLLAGGSTDTQYF; CDR3nt: TGTGCCAGCAGCTTGTTACTAGCGGGGGGGAGCACAGATACGCAGTATTTT
j_gene: TRBJ2-7; abundance: -; d_gene: -; v_gene: TRBV10-3; CDR3aa: CAISERQGVYEQYF; CDR3nt: TGTGCCATCAGTGAGAGGCAGGGTGTGTACGAGCAGTACTTC
j_gene: TRBJ1-1; abundance: -; d_gene: -; v_gene: TRBV7-3; CDR3aa: CASSYLRNTEAFF; CDR3nt: TGTGCCAGCAGCTACCTCAGGAACACTGAAGCTTTCTTT
j_gene: TRBJ1-1; abundance: -; d_gene: -; v_gene: TRBV5-6; CDR3aa: CASSSGGTEAFF; CDR3nt: TGTGCCAGCAGCTCTGGGGGGACTGAAGCTTTCTTT
j_gene: TRBJ2-7; abundance: once; d_gene: -; v_gene: TRBV15; CDR3aa: CATSHRTYEQYF; CDR3nt: TGTGCCACCAGCCACAGGACCTACGAGCAGTACTTC
j_gene: TRBJ2-7; abundance: -; d_gene: TRBD2; v_gene: TRBV5-8; CDR3aa: CASGPLPGRSGSYEQYF; CDR3nt: TGTGCCAGCGGACCCCTGCCCGGGAGGTCCGGATCCTACGAGCAGTACTTC
j_gene: TRBJ2-7; abundance: -; d_gene: -; v_gene: TRBV19; CDR3aa: CASSVEGASYEQYF; CDR3nt: TGTGCCAGTAGTGTGGAAGGGGCGTCCTACGAGCAGTACTTC
j_gene: TRBJ1-2; abundance: -; d_gene: -; v_gene: TRBV5-4; CDR3aa: CASSFGRSGYGYTF; CDR3nt: TGTGCCAGCAGCTTTGGCCGATCGGGCTATGGCTACACCTTC
j_gene: TRBJ1-1; abundance: -; d_gene: -; v_gene: TRBV27; CDR3aa: CASSLSGGQRNTEAFF; CDR3nt: TGTGCCAGCAGTTTAAGCGGGGGGCAGAGGAACACTGAAGCTTTCTTT
j_gene: TRBJ2-5; abundance: -; d_gene: -; v_gene: TRBV9; CDR3aa: CASSRGVETQYF; CDR3nt: TGTGCCAGCAGCAGGGGTGTAGAGACCCAGTACTTC
j_gene: TRBJ1-1; abundance: -; d_gene: -; v_gene: TRBV9; CDR3aa: CASSPTGDNTRDTEAFF; CDR3nt: TGTGCCAGCAGCCCCACTGGGGACAACACAAGGGACACTGAAGCTTTCTTT
j_gene: TRBJ2-3; abundance: -; d_gene: -; v_gene: TRBV19; CDR3aa: CASSIPHRTGALTDTQYF; CDR3nt: TGTGCCAGTAGTATTCCTCATCGGACGGGAGCATTGACAGATACGCAGTATTTT
j_gene: TRBJ2-1; abundance: -; d_gene: -; v_gene: TRBV7-2; CDR3aa: CASSLTAGQDEQFF; CDR3nt: TGTGCCAGCAGCTTAACCGCAGGGCAGGATGAGCAGTTCTTC
j_gene: TRBJ1-2; abundance: -; d_gene: -; v_gene: TRBV2; CDR3aa: CASSGEFRGGYTF; CDR3nt: TGTGCCAGCAGCGGCGAGTTTCGGGGTGGCTACACCTTC
j_gene: TRBJ2-1; abundance: -; d_gene: TRBD2; v_gene: TRBV5-1; CDR3aa: CASSGGIAGGWNEQFF; CDR3nt: TGCGCCAGCAGCGGAGGCATAGCGGGAGGGTGGAATGAGCAGTTCTTC
j_gene: TRBJ2-2; abundance: -; d_gene: -; v_gene: TRBV19; CDR3aa: CASSTFGELFF; CDR3nt: TGTGCCAGTAGCACTTTCGGGGAGCTGTTTTTT
j_gene: TRBJ2-2; abundance: few; d_gene: TRBD2; v_gene: TRBV9; CDR3aa: CASSAAGRLAGGANTGELFF; CDR3nt: TGTGCCAGCAGCGCCGCAGGTAGACTAGCGGGGGGAGCGAACACCGGGGAGCTGTTTTTT
j_gene: TRBJ2-3; abundance: -; d_gene: -; v_gene: TRBV2; CDR3aa: CASSEAVRTNTDTQYF; CDR3nt: TGTGCCAGCAGTGAAGCGGTACGGACAAACACAGATACGCAGTATTTT
j_gene: TRBJ1-1; abundance: -; d_gene: -; v_gene: TRBV7-3; CDR3aa: CASSLTGPTTEAFF; CDR3nt: TGTGCCAGCAGCTTAACGGGGCCGACGACTGAAGCTTTCTTT
j_gene: TRBJ2-4; abundance: -; d_gene: TRBD2; v_gene: TRBV7-2; CDR3aa: CASSLGTSGGVAAKNIQYF; CDR3nt: TGTGCCAGCAGCTTAGGGACTAGCGGGGGGGTTGCGGCCAAAAACATTCAGTACTTC
j_gene: TRBJ1-1; abundance: -; d_gene: TRBD1; v_gene: TRBV7-9; CDR3aa: CASSQGGQGAQNTEAFF; CDR3nt: TGTGCCAGCAGCCAGGGGGGACAGGGGGCCCAGAACACTGAAGCTTTCTTT
j_gene: TRBJ2-2; abundance: -; d_gene: TRBD2; v_gene: TRBV4-2; CDR3aa: CASSQVGLAGEKGTGELFF; CDR3nt: TGTGCCAGCAGCCAAGTCGGGCTAGCGGGGGAAAAGGGAACCGGGGAGCTGTTTTTT
j_gene: TRBJ1-1; abundance: -; d_gene: -; v_gene: TRBV5-4; CDR3aa: CASSRPLQGTEAFF; CDR3nt: TGTGCCAGCAGCCGCCCACTTCAGGGGACGGAAGCTTTCTTT
j_gene: TRBJ1-1; abundance: -; d_gene: -; v_gene: TRBV6-5; CDR3aa: CASSYNGLNTEAFF; CDR3nt: TGTGCCAGCAGTTATAACGGTTTGAACACTGAAGCTTTCTTT
j_gene: TRBJ1-4; abundance: -; d_gene: TRBD1; v_gene: TRBV18; CDR3aa: CASSPDRVGEKLFF; CDR3nt: TGTGCCAGCTCACCGGACAGGGTCGGAGAAAAACTGTTTTTT
j_gene: TRBJ1-4; abundance: -; d_gene: -; v_gene: TRBV21-1; CDR3aa: CASSNPGQGGEKLFF; CDR3nt: TGTGCCAGCAGCAATCCGGGACAGGGAGGGGAAAAACTGTTTTTT
j_gene: TRBJ1-5; abundance: -; d_gene: TRBD1; v_gene: TRBV7-9; CDR3aa: CASSSTGGNQPQHF; CDR3nt: TGTGCCAGCAGCTCGACAGGGGGTAATCAGCCCCAGCATTTT
j_gene: TRBJ1-2; abundance: -; d_gene: -; v_gene: TRBV5-5; CDR3aa: CASSLQPSLGDGYTF; CDR3nt: TGTGCCAGCAGCTTGCAGCCGTCCCTCGGGGATGGCTACACCTTC
j_gene: TRBJ2-3; abundance: -; d_gene: TRBD2; v_gene: TRBV30; CDR3aa: CAWRGSGSTQYF; CDR3nt: TGTGCCTGGAGAGGTAGCGGGAGTACGCAGTATTTT
j_gene: TRBJ2-5; abundance: -; d_gene: TRBD2; v_gene: TRBV4-2; CDR3aa: CASSQDLAGKLQETQYF; CDR3nt: TGTGCCAGCAGCCAAGATTTAGCGGGGAAACTCCAAGAGACCCAGTACTTC
j_gene: TRBJ2-1; abundance: -; d_gene: -; v_gene: TRBV11-2; CDR3aa: CASSYGRLVADYNEQFF; CDR3nt: TGTGCCAGCAGCTATGGGCGCCTGGTAGCGGACTACAATGAGCAGTTCTTC
j_gene: TRBJ2-5; abundance: -; d_gene: -; v_gene: TRBV6-5; CDR3aa: CASSYKGFGTQYF; CDR3nt: TGTGCCAGCAGTTACAAGGGGTTTGGGACCCAGTACTTC
j_gene: TRBJ1-3; abundance: -; d_gene: TRBD1; v_gene: TRBV4-3; CDR3aa: CASSPGGVLEGAENTIYF; CDR3nt: TGCGCCAGCAGCCCAGGAGGGGTCTTGGAGGGGGCTGAAAACACCATATATTTT
j_gene: TRBJ2-1; abundance: few; d_gene: TRBD1; v_gene: TRBV5-6; CDR3aa: CASRSGQLYNEQFF; CDR3nt: TGTGCCAGCAGGTCGGGACAGCTATACAATGAGCAGTTCTTC
j_gene: TRBJ1-1; abundance: -; d_gene: -; v_gene: TRBV30; CDR3aa: CASGRETGTEAFF; CDR3nt: TGTGCCTCCGGCAGGGAAACTGGCACTGAAGCTTTCTTT
j_gene: TRBJ2-5; abundance: once; d_gene: TRBD2; v_gene: TRBV5-1; CDR3aa: CASSPGGAGAYETQYF; CDR3nt: TGCGCCAGCAGCCCCGGAGGGGCGGGAGCTTATGAGACCCAGTACTTC
j_gene: TRBJ2-1; abundance: once; d_gene: TRBD2; v_gene: TRBV11-3; CDR3aa: CASSPYTSGEAGEQFF; CDR3nt: TGTGCCAGCAGCCCGTACACTAGCGGGGAAGCAGGAGAGCAGTTCTTC
j_gene: TRBJ2-7; abundance: -; d_gene: -; v_gene: TRBV4-1; CDR3aa: CASSQEGGAYEQYF; CDR3nt: TGCGCCAGCAGCCAAGAGGGGGGAGCCTACGAGCAGTACTTC